This T cell receptor (beta chain) was documented in a study of cytomegalovirus exposure and HLA in healthy donors. Study details: When about 400 donors were genotyped, roughly 82% of them were found to fall in the Caucasian-associated ancestry cluster. Study observations and caveats: Rare TCR sequences predominated, though certain public TCRs were found in many donors. In an earlier analysis, in roughly 600 donors, most V segments appeared productive either ~87% or ~30% of the time. Presence/absence comparisons presumed near-even sequencing depth among donors.

Trimming stripped 3 bases from V and 3 bases from J, with 9 bases between. This CDR3 region has 12 residues. Germline V CDR1 and CDR2: SQVTM, ANQGSEA. Notes on this clone: The antigen is undetermined.

PCR used 60 Vbeta primers and 13 Jbeta primers. Sequenced by immunoSEQ multiplex PCR; TCRdb stores in-frame clones only, minus some. With 220,000 or so clones in the sample, the ten largest clones hold roughly 1.2%. Sequencing was performed on PBMCs. The genes are TRBV29-1 and TRBJ2-7; no definite D call. The source is a girl aged 2 to 10 in good health and CMV-seropositive. CDR3 nucleotide sequence: TGCAGCGTTGAGGTACCTAACTACGAGCAGTACTTC. Encoded protein: CSVEVPNYEQYF.